This TCR beta chain comes out of a study of blood T cell repertoires in COVID-19. Whole-study context: Specimens from acute and convalescent COVID-19 originated in the United States, Italy and Spain.

Losses at the gene ends were 4 bases for V and 4 bases for J; bases not matched to a gene: 6. The germline V gene encodes CDR1 SGHTA and CDR2 FQGNSA. The CDR3 totals 15 residues. Only in-frame clones appear in the TCRdb table, and some are missing; sequencing was by immunoSEQ multiplex PCR. The sample holds approximately 250,000 clones, around 83% seen once. The sample consisted of peripheral blood. The chain carries TRBV7-2 and TRBJ2-3, with TRBD1 matching 9 bases. This TCR was recovered from a woman between 45 and 60 years old with acute or convalescent COVID-19. CDR3 coding DNA: TGTGCCAGCAGCTGGGGACAGGGATTGGCAGATACGCAGTATTTT. Amino acid sequence: CASSWGQGLADTQYF.